This is a list of T cell receptor beta chains from one sample in a study of T cells in Graves' hyperthyroidism and ophthalmopathy. TCRdb fed the multiplex PCR reads into MiXCR, producing one record per CDR3 protein. The data contain 250,000 to 350,000 distinct CDR3 sequences, roughly 15% of them seen just once; the ten biggest clones take up approximately 33%. The sequenced material came from blood. These receptors came from a young man with Graves' hyperthyroidism. Both conserved end residues are part of each CDR3. The order of the fields is clone size, V gene, D gene, J gene, CDR3 protein, CDR3 DNA. D genes are given only for firm matches. Clone size is stated in some rows and not others, as once, few, many or a class when expanded.

>NA|TRBV11-3|NA|TRBJ1-1
CASSLVRWTEAFF
TGTGCCAGCAGCTTGGTCCGTTGGACTGAAGCTTTCTTT
>NA|TRBV2|NA|TRBJ1-1
CASSAGLNTEAFF
TGTGCCAGCAGTGCAGGTTTGAACACTGAAGCTTTCTTT
>NA|TRBV30|NA|TRBJ2-7
CAWDRRNYEQYF
TGTGCCTGGGACAGGCGAAACTACGAGCAGTACTTC
>few|TRBV28|TRBD2|TRBJ2-1
CASSPGLGLGGEQFF
TGTGCCAGCAGCCCGGGACTAGGGCTTGGAGGTGAGCAGTTCTTC
>few|TRBV6-1|TRBD1|TRBJ1-2
CASRRQGFGGYTF
TGTGCCAGCAGGAGACAGGGGTTTGGTGGCTACACCTTC
>NA|TRBV5-1|NA|TRBJ2-2
CASSSEPNTGELFF
TGCGCCAGCAGCTCGGAACCCAACACCGGGGAGCTGTTTTTT
>NA|TRBV7-2|TRBD1|TRBJ1-6
CASSLEGATGATTSNSPLHF
TGTGCCAGCAGCTTAGAGGGAGCGACAGGGGCAACTACCTCAAATTCACCCCTCCACTTT
>NA|TRBV11-2|NA|TRBJ2-2
CASSPTPSNTGELFF
TGTGCCAGCAGCCCGACACCTTCGAACACCGGGGAGCTGTTTTTT
>NA|TRBV24-1|NA|TRBJ1-5
CATSSLAEGPQHF
TGTGCCACCAGTAGCCTGGCCGAAGGCCCCCAGCATTTT
>many|TRBV28|TRBD1|TRBJ2-1
CASSPTRTGYNEQFF
TGTGCCAGCAGTCCCACCCGGACAGGCTACAATGAGCAGTTCTTC
>few|TRBV6-1|TRBD2|TRBJ2-1
CASTTLGGVYNEQFF
TGTGCCAGCACCACGTTGGGGGGGGTTTACAATGAGCAGTTCTTC
>many|TRBV28|NA|TRBJ1-5
CASSLLTGTQPQHF
TGTGCCAGCAGTTTATTGACAGGAACTCAGCCCCAGCATTTT
>NA|TRBV12-5|TRBD2|TRBJ2-3
CASGLEGWLAGLTDTQYF
TGTGCTAGTGGTTTGGAAGGGTGGCTAGCGGGACTCACAGATACGCAGTATTTT
>many|TRBV30|NA|TRBJ1-4
CAWSHLTTNEKLFF
TGTGCCTGGAGTCACCTCACAACTAATGAAAAACTGTTTTTT
>few|TRBV11-3|NA|TRBJ1-3
CASSFGGTSGNTIYF
TGTGCCAGCAGCTTCGGGGGAACCTCTGGAAACACCATATATTTT
>many|TRBV20-1|NA|TRBJ2-5
CSARDLSSIQETQYF
TGCAGTGCTAGAGATCTGTCTAGTATACAAGAGACCCAGTACTTC
>few|TRBV3-1|TRBD1|TRBJ1-2
CASSSGTGGFYGYTF
TGTGCCAGCAGCTCCGGGACAGGGGGCTTCTATGGCTACACCTTC
>NA|TRBV6-2/TRBV6-3|NA|TRBJ2-7
CASSYGGEADEQYF
TGTGCCAGCAGTTACGGGGGAGAGGCCGACGAGCAGTACTTC
>NA|TRBV7-9|NA|TRBJ2-2
CASIQGGIAGELFF
TGTGCCAGCATCCAAGGTGGGATCGCCGGGGAGCTGTTTTTT
>few|TRBV4-2|TRBD1|TRBJ1-5
CASSPRRGTGNQPQHF
TGTGCCAGCAGCCCCAGAAGGGGGACAGGGAATCAGCCCCAGCATTTT
>many|TRBV5-1|TRBD2|TRBJ2-4
CASSLGGLAGVTGKNIQYF
TGCGCCAGCAGCTTGGGCGGACTAGCGGGAGTTACTGGCAAAAACATTCAGTACTTC
>NA|TRBV5-1|NA|TRBJ2-2
CASSTGQPTGELFF
TGCGCCAGCAGCACCGGACAGCCCACCGGGGAGCTGTTTTTT
>many|TRBV5-1|TRBD1|TRBJ2-2
CASSRTTGDTGELFF
TGCGCCAGCAGCCGAACGACAGGGGACACCGGGGAGCTGTTTTTT
>few|TRBV9|NA|TRBJ2-2
CASSVEGSGVAGELFF
TGTGCCAGCAGCGTAGAGGGGAGCGGCGTCGCCGGGGAGCTGTTTTTT
>NA|TRBV2|NA|TRBJ1-6
CASSGLGGWKSPPHF
TGTGCCAGCAGTGGTCTCGGGGGATGGAAATCACCCCCCCACTTT
>few|TRBV4-1|NA|TRBJ2-3
CASSQAPGLLTDTQYF
TGCGCCAGCAGCCAAGCCCCCGGGTTACTCACAGATACGCAGTATTTT
>few|TRBV7-2|NA|TRBJ2-1
CASTTRPGRADEQFF
TGTGCCAGCACCACAAGACCGGGGCGTGCGGATGAGCAGTTCTTC
>few|TRBV5-4|NA|TRBJ2-5
CASSPEGLQETQYF
TGTGCCAGCAGCCCCGAAGGCCTCCAAGAGACCCAGTACTTC
>few|TRBV5-4|TRBD2|TRBJ2-1
CASSRATSGSTYNEQFF
TGTGCCAGCAGCCGTGCCACAAGCGGGAGTACCTACAATGAGCAGTTCTTC
>NA|TRBV7-2|NA|TRBJ1-1
CASRPRQLNTEAFF
TGTGCCAGCAGACCAAGACAGCTGAACACTGAAGCTTTCTTT
>few|TRBV12-3/TRBV12-4|NA|TRBJ2-2
CASMVWDTGELFF
TGTGCCAGCATGGTGTGGGACACCGGGGAGCTGTTTTTT
>many|TRBV7-3|NA|TRBJ2-2
CASSLIGRRGPLTGELFF
TGTGCCAGCAGCTTAATAGGTCGACGGGGCCCGTTAACCGGGGAGCTGTTTTTT
>NA|TRBV10-3|NA|TRBJ2-1
CAISESMGRVEGNEQFF
TGTGCCATCAGTGAGTCGATGGGCAGGGTGGAAGGCAATGAGCAGTTCTTC
>NA|TRBV11-2|NA|TRBJ2-7
CASSSLGETYEQYF
TGTGCCAGCAGCTCCCTGGGGGAGACCTACGAGCAGTACTTC
>many|TRBV20-1|NA|TRBJ2-3
CSAKIGDTQYF
TGCAGTGCTAAGATCGGAGATACGCAGTATTTT
>NA|TRBV6-2/TRBV6-3|TRBD1|TRBJ1-2
CASNSPGQGIRGYTF
TGTGCCAGCAACTCTCCGGGACAGGGGATTCGAGGCTACACCTTC
>NA|TRBV5-4|NA|TRBJ2-7
CASRRQGSGEQYF
TGTGCCAGCAGAAGGCAGGGGTCGGGCGAGCAGTACTTC
>NA|TRBV6-1|NA|TRBJ2-4
CASALIAKNIQYF
TGTGCCAGCGCCTTAATAGCCAAAAACATTCAGTACTTC
>few|TRBV6-5|NA|TRBJ2-1
CASSYPGGVRHEQFF
TGTGCCAGCAGTTACCCCGGGGGAGTACGACATGAGCAGTTCTTC
>many|TRBV28|TRBD2|TRBJ2-7
CASSLATSGIYEQYF
TGTGCCAGCAGTTTAGCGACTAGCGGGATTTACGAGCAGTACTTC
>many|TRBV3-1|TRBD1|TRBJ1-5
CASSQDRDQPQHF
TGTGCCAGCTCACAGGACAGGGATCAGCCCCAGCATTTT
>NA|TRBV20-1|NA|TRBJ1-6
CSARDAGQYNSPLHF
TGCAGTGCTAGAGATGCTGGACAGTATAATTCACCCCTCCACTTT
>many|TRBV20-1|NA|TRBJ2-7
CSARATQGVYEQYF
TGCAGTGCTAGAGCCACACAGGGTGTCTACGAGCAGTACTTC
>NA|TRBV5-1|NA|TRBJ2-6
CASSLGLTGDSGANVLTF
TGCGCCAGCAGCTTGGGACTGACAGGAGACTCTGGGGCCAACGTCCTGACTTTC
>NA|TRBV20-1|NA|TRBJ2-6
CSAPPSGANVLTF
TGCAGTGCTCCCCCCTCTGGGGCCAACGTCCTGACTTTC
>NA|TRBV3-1|NA|TRBJ2-1
CASSGRDKEAYNEQFF
TGTGCCAGCAGCGGCCGGGACAAGGAGGCCTACAATGAGCAGTTCTTC
>many|TRBV3-1|NA|TRBJ2-6
CASSQVGAGANVLTF
TGTGCCAGCAGCCAAGTCGGGGCTGGGGCCAACGTCCTGACTTTC
>many|TRBV11-3|NA|TRBJ1-1
CASSPRGGTEAFF
TGTGCCAGCAGCCCTCGGGGAGGGACTGAAGCTTTCTTT